This TCR beta chain derives from a study of OX40 agonist ivuxolimab in advanced cancers. Study as a whole: Ivuxolimab was delivered to patients intravenously every 2 weeks at doses spanning 0.01 to 10 mg/kg. A history of anti-PD-1, anti-PD-L1 or anti-CTLA-4 therapy was acceptable, and 40% to 45% had some.

The CDR3 covers 15 residues. The V and J ends lost 0 bases and 11 bases, in that order; junction bases with no gene match: 7. Germline V CDR1 and CDR2: MNHEY, SMNVEV (reference sequence). Whole-study findings and limits: Researchers report that CD8+ T cells had, on average, more expanded clones than CD4+. Certain nonresponding patients likewise had low normalized T-cell clonal expansion.

A word on this clone: The antigen is not known.

Here immunoSEQ multiplex PCR was the method, and the copy in TCRdb shows in-frame clones only, minus some. The repertoire includes about 99,000 clones, 90% to 96% of them detected once, and about 2% sits in the top ten. The chain joins TRBV27 to TRBJ1-4; 9 bases line up with TRBD1. Source: CD4+ or CD8+ T cells sorted from blood, taken in a trial of the OX40 agonist ivuxolimab. The TCR originated in an adult with an advanced solid tumor such as melanoma, head and neck, liver or kidney cancer. Here the CDR3 DNA reads TGTGCCAGCAGTTTATCCGGGACAGGGAGTACTAAACTGTTTTTT. Protein product: CASSLSGTGSTKLFF.